Following are 18 T cell receptor beta chains from one sample sequenced in a study of blood T cell repertoires in COVID-19. Assay used: immunoSEQ multiplex PCR; TCRdb lists only in-frame clones, some missing. The data show about 51,000 clones, with over 75% seen just once and 6.5% held by the top ten. Sequenced sample: peripheral blood. The receptors were gathered from a man in his fifties with active COVID-19.

The rearrangement joins TRBV9 to TRBJ2-5; D is possibly TRBD2 (6 bases). The CDR3 sequence is 18 residues long. CDR1 is SGDLS, CDR2 YYNGEE, per germline. Trimming removed 6 bases from V and 4 bases from J, with 28 bases in between. This CDR3 is CASKRMSHSGRGAETQYF. DNA of the CDR3: TGTGCCAGCAAGCGTATGTCCCATAGCGGCAGAGGGGCAGAGACCCAGTACTTC.

V and J are TRBV18 and TRBJ1-1, with a weak D call TRBD1 (5 bases). Trimming pared 6 bases from V and 3 bases from J, leaving 14 bases between. Germline V gene sequence: CDR1 KGHSH, CDR2 LQKENI. The CDR3 extends over 14 amino acids. The CDR3, as DNA: TGTGCCAGCTCCCTGACAGCGGGGGACACTGAAGCTTTCTTT. Translated, it gives CASSLTAGDTEAFF.

This sequence joins TRBV5-4 and TRBJ1-4, with D possibly being TRBD1 (5 bases). Deletions cut 0 bases from V and 4 bases from J, with 10 bases between. CDR1 and CDR2 from the germline V gene are SGHNT and YYREEE (reference sequence). The CDR3 runs 15 residues. CDR3 in DNA: TGTGCCAGCAGCTTGGGGCAGGGCCGTAATGAAAAACTGTTTTTT. Translated, it gives CASSLGQGRNEKLFF.

The rearrangement joins TRBV2 to TRBJ2-2, with TRBD1 matching over 7 bases. The CDR3 consists of 13 residues. CDR1 is SNHLY and CDR2 is FYNNEI in the germline V gene. With 1 base clipped from V and 7 bases from J, the junction kept 0 bases outside the gene matches. In DNA, the CDR3 is TGTGCCAGCAGTGAAGACAGGGGCGGGGAGCTGTTTTTT. Amino acids: CASSEDRGGELFF.

The chain has TRBV7-2 and TRBJ2-5; 7 bases line up with TRBD1. V gave up 1 base and J gave up 1 base; unmatched junction bases: 6. Germline loops: CDR1 SGHTA, CDR2 FQGNSA. The CDR3 has 16 amino acids. Written as DNA, the CDR3 is TGTGCCAGCAGCTTAGTCTCAGGGACAGCCCAAGAGACCCAGTACTTC. This sequence encodes CASSLVSGTAQETQYF.

This rearrangement joins TRBV27 to TRBJ2-1, with 9 bases aligning to TRBD2. Germline lookup yields CDR1 MNHEY and CDR2 SMNVEV (reference sequence). The CDR3 totals 16 residues. The V and J ends lost 7 bases and 0 bases, in that order; junction bases with no gene match: 7. The CDR3 sequence: CASTQFSGSSYNEQFF. The CDR3 DNA reads as TGTGCCAGCACCCAATTTAGCGGGAGCTCCTACAATGAGCAGTTCTTC.

The chain has TRBV5-1 and TRBJ2-2, with D uncertain. Germline lookup yields CDR1 SGHRS and CDR2 YFSETQ. Trimming shortened V by 2 bases and J by 0 bases, and 8 bases separated the two germline ends. This CDR3 has 15 residues. For the CDR3, the DNA is TGCGCCAGCAGCTTCATAACAGCGAACACCGGGGAGCTGTTTTTT. This codes for CASSFITANTGELFF.

As for this clone: The sample contains more than one DNA sequence encoding this CDR3. This rearrangement joins TRBV7-9 to TRBJ1-5; D not resolved. Trimming shortened V by 1 base and J by 4 bases, and 8 bases separated the two germline ends. This CDR3 is 14 amino acids long. Germline V CDR1 and CDR2: SEHNR, FQNEAQ (reference sequence). The CDR3 DNA sequence: TGTGCCAGCAGCTTAGAAGACACAAATCAGCCCCAGCATTTT. Translating it yields CASSLEDTNQPQHF.

V gene TRBV30 combines with J gene TRBJ1-2; a possible D gene is TRBD1 (6 bases). The germline V and J ends were trimmed by 1 base and 4 bases, with 7 bases remaining between them. The germline gives CDR1 GTSNPN, CDR2 SVGIG (reference sequence). The CDR3 runs 12 residues. CDR3 sequence (DNA): TGTGCCTGGAGTGCAGGGGCCTATGGCTACACCTTC. Its translation is CAWSAGAYGYTF.

DNA of the CDR3: TGTGCCAGTCAGGAGAGGGCCCGGGGCTACACCTTC. Its translation: CASQERARGYTF. J is TRBJ1-2 and V is TRBV19; unclear D gene. Trimming cost V 8 bases and J 8 bases, with 15 bases left between them. Germline V gene lookup returns CDR1 LNHDA and CDR2 SQIVND (reference sequence). The CDR3 spans 12 residues.

This clone was recorded once. This chain joins TRBV5-1 and TRBJ2-1, with 14 positions matching TRBD2. This CDR3 comprises 20 residues. CDR1 and CDR2 from the germline V gene are SGHRS and YFSETQ. After removal of 5 bases from V and 0 bases from J, the junction contained 13 bases not matched to a gene. CDR3 in amino acids: CASSFSRGTSGGSSYNEQFF. The CDR3 DNA reads as TGCGCCAGCAGTTTTTCTAGAGGGACTAGCGGGGGAAGCTCCTACAATGAGCAGTTCTTC.

This sequence joins TRBV27 and TRBJ2-7; no clear D. Looked up from germline, CDR1 is MNHEY and CDR2 is SMNVEV (reference sequence). The CDR3 extends over 13 amino acids. V lost 3 bases and J lost 3, with 9 bases in between. The CDR3 spells CASSLVHGYEQYF. The CDR3 nucleotides read TGTGCCAGCAGTTTGGTCCACGGCTACGAGCAGTACTTC.

CDR3 nucleotide sequence: TGTGCCAGCAGGGCCCCCGGGACTAGCGGTTACGAGCAGTACTTC. Translated, it gives CASRAPGTSGYEQYF. The chain links TRBV2 to TRBJ2-7, with 11 bases that match TRBD2. The CDR3 is 15 amino acids. Germline values: CDR1 SNHLY, CDR2 FYNNEI. The V segment lost 6 bases and the J segment 4 bases; nucleotides outside the gene matches: 8. Supplemented by reference TRBV2 and TRBJ2-7, the full variable domain reads EPEVTQTPSHQVTQMGQEVILRCVPISNHLYFYWYRQILGQKVEFLVSFYNNEISEKSEIFDDQFSVERPDGSNFTLKIRSTKLEDSAMYFCASRAPGTSGYEQYFGPGTRLTVT.

V gene TRBV5-1 combines with J gene TRBJ2-3, with D perhaps matching TRBD2 (6 bases). CDR1 SGHRS and CDR2 YFSETQ come from the germline V gene. V dropped 2 bases and J dropped 4 bases, with 17 bases sitting between them. This CDR3 spans 16 amino acids. The CDR3 spells CASSFGSGYLADTQYF. The CDR3 nucleotides read TGCGCCAGCAGCTTCGGTAGCGGCTACCTCGCAGATACGCAGTATTTT.

The DNA for the CDR3 is TGTGCCAGCAGCTTGCGAGACAGGGGGCGACCCTTCTCCTACGAGCAGTACTTC. The encoded protein is CASSLRDRGRPFSYEQYF. This chain links TRBV5-6 with TRBJ2-7, with 10 bases aligning to TRBD1. This CDR3 has 18 amino acids. J lost 0 bases, V lost 1 base, and 10 bases had no gene match. Looked up from germline, CDR1 is SGHDT and CDR2 is YYEEEE.

The chain combines TRBV5-1 with TRBJ2-1; 7 positions agree with TRBD1. This CDR3 has 13 amino acids. J lost 8 bases, V lost 2 bases, and 4 bases had no gene match. CDR1 is SGHRS and CDR2 is YFSETQ in the germline V gene. The CDR3 region is CASSFVGGDEQFF. CDR3 sequence (DNA): TGCGCCAGCAGCTTCGTAGGGGGCGATGAGCAGTTCTTC.

The J gene is TRBJ2-5, the V gene TRBV2; 7 bases are a match to TRBD1. Germline V gives CDR1 SNHLY, CDR2 FYNNEI. This CDR3 has 14 amino acids. V was pared by 4 bases and J by 5 bases, with 7 bases of the junction left unmatched. The CDR3 nucleotides read TGTGCCAGCAGTGGGGGGACAGCAGCGGAGACCCAGTACTTC. Amino acid sequence: CASSGGTAAETQYF.

The DNA for the CDR3 is TGCAGCGTCGCGACAGGGCCAAATCAGCCCCAGCATTTT. Translated: CSVATGPNQPQHF. The chain has TRBV29-1 and TRBJ1-5; 7 bases agree with TRBD1. Looked up from germline, CDR1 is SQVTM and CDR2 is ANQGSEA. The CDR3 has 13 residues. V lost 6 bases, J lost 4 bases, and 6 bases stayed unmatched.